This T cell receptor (beta chain) was recorded in a study of cytomegalovirus exposure and HLA in healthy donors. The donors were members of the roughly 130-subject validation cohort (separate from the approximately 670-subject first cohort). The repertoire was sequenced with immunoSEQ multiplex PCR; TCRdb's copy has only in-frame clones and lacks some. In the table there are 190,000 or so clones, around 83% of which are singletons. Germline V gene lookup returns CDR1 SGHRS and CDR2 YFSETQ. V lost 1 base, J lost 5 bases, and 6 bases stayed unmatched. The CDR3 loop spans 16 amino acids. The sequence was obtained from a woman aged 25 to 39 in good health and CMV-seropositive. The sample was PBMCs. The chain is built from TRBV5-1 and TRBJ2-1; 10 nucleotides match TRBD1. The CDR3 sequence is CASSLFGTGDNNEQFF. As DNA, the CDR3 is TGCGCCAGCAGCTTGTTTGGGACAGGGGACAACAATGAGCAGTTCTTC.